This entry lists 9 T cell receptor beta chains sequenced from one sample in a study of shared clonotypes between healthy human individuals. The naive CD8 population came from CD45RO-negative cells selected for CCR7, without terminally differentiated effector memory CD45RA+ cells. Measured with immunoSEQ multiplex PCR; TCRdb has only the in-frame clones, and not every one. The table shows around 650,000 clones, with approximately 96% occurring only once. The sequencing sample was made of naive CD8+ T cells sorted from blood. These receptors were obtained from a woman in her twenties or thirties in good health.

The chain links TRBV29-1 to TRBJ2-1; D ambiguous. The CDR3 contains 12 residues. V was trimmed by 4 bases and J by 3 bases, leaving 7 bases between them. Germline loops: CDR1 SQVTM, CDR2 ANQGSEA. CDR3 sequence: CSVVLGYNEQFF. CDR3 DNA sequence: TGCAGCGTTGTTTTGGGCTACAATGAGCAGTTCTTC.

CDR3 residues: CASRHDPGEQFF. CDR3 in DNA: TGTGCCAGCAGACACGACCCAGGGGAGCAGTTCTTC. The chain employs TRBV6-6 and TRBJ2-1, with a possible D match to TRBD1 (5 bases). CDR1 and CDR2 from the germline V gene are MNHNY and SVGAGI (reference sequence). V lost 6 bases, J lost 10 bases, and 13 bases lay in between. The CDR3 sequence is 12 residues long.

The chain recombines TRBV11-3 with TRBJ2-2; the D call may be TRBD1 or TRBD2 (5 bases each). The CDR3 runs 18 residues. V was cut by 5 bases and J by 6 bases, with 25 bases left in between. CDR1 and CDR2 from the germline V gene are SGHNT and YENEEA. The CDR3 reads CASSAWDADLLGAGELFF. As DNA, the CDR3 is TGTGCCAGCAGCGCCTGGGACGCGGATCTCCTAGGGGCCGGGGAGCTGTTTTTT.

This clone has just one count. The chain couples TRBV10-3 to TRBJ1-1, with D maybe TRBD1 (5 bases). The CDR3 extends over 15 amino acids. The V gene lost 7 bases and the J gene lost 3 bases, with 18 bases spanning the gap. The germline V gene has CDR1 ENHRY and CDR2 SYGVKD. CDR3 in amino acids: CAIKTGTQTYTEAFF. The CDR3 DNA follows: TGTGCCATCAAGACCGGGACCCAGACTTACACTGAAGCTTTCTTT.

The chain combines TRBV28 with TRBJ1-2; 8 bases agree with TRBD1. Trimming removed 6 bases from V and 2 bases from J; junction bases left unmatched: 8. The germline V gene encodes CDR1 MDHEN and CDR2 SYDVKM. This CDR3 has 15 residues. This CDR3 reads CASSPGQGQNYGYTF. The CDR3 region has the DNA TGTGCCAGCAGCCCCGGACAGGGTCAAAACTATGGCTACACCTTC.

The V gene is TRBV6-1, the J gene TRBJ2-5, with D possibly being TRBD2 (5 bases). Germline CDR1 is MNHNS and CDR2 is SASEGT. V dropped 1 base and J dropped 4 bases, with 10 bases sitting between them. The CDR3 is 14 residues long. CDR3 sequence (DNA): TGTGCCAGCAGTGAAGTGCCTAGCTTAGAGACCCAGTACTTC. It yields the protein CASSEVPSLETQYF.

Only one count was recorded for this clone. J is TRBJ2-3 and V is TRBV7-9, with D hard to call. The CDR3 spans 16 residues. Germline CDR1 reads SEHNR; CDR2 reads FQNEAQ (reference sequence). The V gene lost 1 base and the J gene lost 0 bases, with 11 bases spanning the gap. CDR3 sequence: CASSLGSVTSTDTQYF. The CDR3 DNA reads TGTGCCAGCAGCTTAGGCTCGGTGACAAGCACAGATACGCAGTATTTT.

The V and J genes are TRBV19 and TRBJ2-1; tentatively, D is TRBD2 (6 bases). Germline V gives CDR1 LNHDA, CDR2 SQIVND (reference sequence). V lost 5 bases to trimming and J lost 8 bases, with 22 bases between them. There are 16 residues in the CDR3. CDR3 nucleotide sequence: TGTGCCAGTAGTTCCCGACTAGATCAGAGGATCGATGAGCAGTTCTTC. It yields the protein CASSSRLDQRIDEQFF.

In DNA form, the CDR3 reads TGTGCCAGCAGTTCATGGGACAGGGATAACTATGGCTACACCTTC. Amino acids: CASSSWDRDNYGYTF. This rearrangement joins TRBV11-1 to TRBJ1-2; 9 bases align to TRBD1. V dropped 6 bases and J dropped 1; count of bases not matched to a gene: 6. This CDR3 has 15 amino acids. The germline CDR1 and CDR2 sequences are SGHAT and FQDESV (reference sequence).